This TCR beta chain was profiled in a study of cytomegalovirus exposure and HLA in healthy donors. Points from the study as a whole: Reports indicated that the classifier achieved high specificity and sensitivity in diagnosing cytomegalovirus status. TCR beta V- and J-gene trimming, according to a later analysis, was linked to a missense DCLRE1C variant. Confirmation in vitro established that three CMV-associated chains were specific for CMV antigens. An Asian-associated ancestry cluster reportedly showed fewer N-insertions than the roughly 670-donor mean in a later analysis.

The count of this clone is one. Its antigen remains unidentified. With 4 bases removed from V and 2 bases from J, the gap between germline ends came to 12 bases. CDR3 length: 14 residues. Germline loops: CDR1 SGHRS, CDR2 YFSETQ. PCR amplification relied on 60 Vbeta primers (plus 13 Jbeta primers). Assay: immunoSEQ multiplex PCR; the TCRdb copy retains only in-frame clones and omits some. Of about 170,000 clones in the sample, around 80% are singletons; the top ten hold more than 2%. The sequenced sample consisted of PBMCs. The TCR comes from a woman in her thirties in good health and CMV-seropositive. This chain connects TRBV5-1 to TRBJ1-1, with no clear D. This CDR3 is CASSTQQVNTEAFF. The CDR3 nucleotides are TGCGCCAGCAGCACCCAACAAGTAAACACTGAAGCTTTCTTT.